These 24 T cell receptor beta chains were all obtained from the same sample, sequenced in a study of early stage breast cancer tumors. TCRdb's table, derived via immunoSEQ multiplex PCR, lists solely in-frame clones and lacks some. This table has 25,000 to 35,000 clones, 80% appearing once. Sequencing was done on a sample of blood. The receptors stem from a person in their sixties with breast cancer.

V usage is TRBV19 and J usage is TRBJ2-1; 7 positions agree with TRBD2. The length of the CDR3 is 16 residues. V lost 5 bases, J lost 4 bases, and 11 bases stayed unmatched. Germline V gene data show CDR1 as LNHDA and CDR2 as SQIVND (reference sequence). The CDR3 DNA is TGTGCCAGTAGTCTGAGGCTAGCGGAAATATACAATGAGCAGTTCTTC. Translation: CASSLRLAEIYNEQFF. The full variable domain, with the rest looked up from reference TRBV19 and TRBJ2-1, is DGGITQSPKYLFRKEGQNVTLSCEQNLNHDAMYWYRQDPGQGLRLIYYSQIVNDFQKGDIAEGYSVSREKKESFPLTVTSAQKNPTAFYLCASSLRLAEIYNEQFFGPGTRLTVL.

The CDR3 bases are TGTGCCAGCAGTTCTAACAGGAACACCGGGGAGCTGTTTTTT. It translates to CASSSNRNTGELFF. The genes are TRBV7-3 and TRBJ2-2; D is undetermined. The germline CDR1 and CDR2 sequences are SGHTA and FQGTGA. Trimming took off 6 bases at V and 1 base at J, with 9 bases between the two ends. The CDR3 covers 14 residues.

The chain's CDR3 is CASSFGQGYEQYF. The CDR3 DNA sequence: TGTGCCAGCAGTTTTGGCCAGGGCTACGAGCAGTACTTC. This chain connects TRBV27 to TRBJ2-7, with D possibly TRBD1 on 5 matching bases. V was clipped by 3 bases and J by 3 bases, with 9 bases between them. CDR1 and CDR2 from the germline V gene are MNHEY and SMNVEV (reference sequence). The CDR3 spans 13 residues.

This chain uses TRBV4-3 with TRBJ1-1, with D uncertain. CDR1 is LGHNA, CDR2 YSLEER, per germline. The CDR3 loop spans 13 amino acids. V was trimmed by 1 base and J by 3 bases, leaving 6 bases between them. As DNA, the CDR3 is TGCGCCAGCAGCCAAGTGCGGGACACTGAAGCTTTCTTT. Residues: CASSQVRDTEAFF.

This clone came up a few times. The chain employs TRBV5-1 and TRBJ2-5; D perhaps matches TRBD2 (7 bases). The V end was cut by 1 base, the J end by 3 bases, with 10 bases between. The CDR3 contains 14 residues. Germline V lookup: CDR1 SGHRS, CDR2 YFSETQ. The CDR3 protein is CASSLQGGEETQYF. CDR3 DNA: TGCGCCAGCAGCTTGCAAGGGGGGGAAGAGACCCAGTACTTC.

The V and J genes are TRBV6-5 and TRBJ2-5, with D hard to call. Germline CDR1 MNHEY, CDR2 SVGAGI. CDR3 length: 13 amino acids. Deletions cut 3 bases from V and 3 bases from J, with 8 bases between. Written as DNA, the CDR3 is TGTGCCAGCAGTTATGCAGAAAAAGAGACCCAGTACTTC. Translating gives CASSYAEKETQYF.

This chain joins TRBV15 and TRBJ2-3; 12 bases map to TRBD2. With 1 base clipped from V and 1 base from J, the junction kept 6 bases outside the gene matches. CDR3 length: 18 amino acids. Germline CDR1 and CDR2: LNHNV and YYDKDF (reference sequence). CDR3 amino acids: CATSRVRPSGGGTDTQYF. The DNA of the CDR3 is TGTGCCACCAGCAGAGTCAGGCCTAGCGGGGGGGGCACAGATACGCAGTATTTT.

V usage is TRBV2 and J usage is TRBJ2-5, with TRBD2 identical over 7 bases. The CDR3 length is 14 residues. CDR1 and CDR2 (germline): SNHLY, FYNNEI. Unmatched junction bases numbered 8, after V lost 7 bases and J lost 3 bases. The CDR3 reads CASTSGALEETQYF. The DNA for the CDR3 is TGTGCCAGCACTAGCGGCGCCCTGGAAGAGACCCAGTACTTC.

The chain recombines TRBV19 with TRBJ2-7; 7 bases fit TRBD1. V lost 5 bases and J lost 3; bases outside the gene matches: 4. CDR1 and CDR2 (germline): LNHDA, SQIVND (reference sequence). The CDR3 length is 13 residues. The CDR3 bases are TGTGCCAGTAGTTCGGGGACAGACTACGAGCAGTACTTC. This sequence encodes CASSSGTDYEQYF.

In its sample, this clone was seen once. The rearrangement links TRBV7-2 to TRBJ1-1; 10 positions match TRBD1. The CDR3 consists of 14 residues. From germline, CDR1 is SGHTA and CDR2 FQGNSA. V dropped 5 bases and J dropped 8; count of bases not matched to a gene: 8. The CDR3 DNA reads TGTGCCAGCAGCAGAGACAGGGGGCACCCCGAAGCTTTCTTT. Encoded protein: CASSRDRGHPEAFF.

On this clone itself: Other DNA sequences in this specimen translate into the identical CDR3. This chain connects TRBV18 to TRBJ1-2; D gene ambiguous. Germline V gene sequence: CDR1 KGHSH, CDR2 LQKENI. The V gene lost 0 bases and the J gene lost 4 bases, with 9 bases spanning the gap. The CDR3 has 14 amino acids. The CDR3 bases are TGTGCCAGCTCACCACCTACTGAGAGCTATGGCTACACCTTC. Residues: CASSPPTESYGYTF. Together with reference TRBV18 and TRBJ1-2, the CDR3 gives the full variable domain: NAGVMQNPRHLVRRRGQEARLRCSPMKGHSHVYWYRQLPEEGLKFMVYLQKENIIDESGMPKERFSAEFPKEGPSILRIQQVVRGDSAAYFCASSPPTESYGYTFGSGTRLTVV.

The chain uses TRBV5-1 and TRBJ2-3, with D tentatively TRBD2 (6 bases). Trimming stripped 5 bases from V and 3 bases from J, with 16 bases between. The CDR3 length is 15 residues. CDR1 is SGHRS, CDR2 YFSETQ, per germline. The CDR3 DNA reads TGCGCCAGCAGGGCGGGGTCGGGGACGACAGATACGCAGTATTTT. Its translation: CASRAGSGTTDTQYF. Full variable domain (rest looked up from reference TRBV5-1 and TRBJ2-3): KAGVTQTPRYLIKTRGQQVTLSCSPISGHRSVSWYQQTPGQGLQFLFEYFSETQRNKGNFPGRFSGRQFSNSRSEMNVSTLELGDSALYLCASRAGSGTTDTQYFGPGTRLTVL.

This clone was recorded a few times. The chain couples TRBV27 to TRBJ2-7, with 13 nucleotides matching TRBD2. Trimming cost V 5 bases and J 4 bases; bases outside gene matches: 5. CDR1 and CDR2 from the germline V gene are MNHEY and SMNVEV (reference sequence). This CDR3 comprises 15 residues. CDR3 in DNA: TGTGCCAGCAGTCTGAGGACTAGCGGGAGTTACGAGCAGTACTTC. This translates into CASSLRTSGSYEQYF.

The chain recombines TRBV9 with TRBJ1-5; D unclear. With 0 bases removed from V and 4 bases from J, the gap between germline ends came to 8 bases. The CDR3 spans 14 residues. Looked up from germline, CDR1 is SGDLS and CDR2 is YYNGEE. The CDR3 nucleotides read TGTGCCAGCAGCGTAGAGGCGGGGAATCAGCCCCAGCATTTT. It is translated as CASSVEAGNQPQHF.

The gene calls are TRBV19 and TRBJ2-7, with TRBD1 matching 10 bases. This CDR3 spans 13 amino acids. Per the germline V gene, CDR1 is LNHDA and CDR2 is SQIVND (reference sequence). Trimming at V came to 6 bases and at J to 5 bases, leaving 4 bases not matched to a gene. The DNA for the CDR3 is TGTGCCAGTAGCGACAGGGGGCGCGACGAGCAGTACTTC. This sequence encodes CASSDRGRDEQYF.

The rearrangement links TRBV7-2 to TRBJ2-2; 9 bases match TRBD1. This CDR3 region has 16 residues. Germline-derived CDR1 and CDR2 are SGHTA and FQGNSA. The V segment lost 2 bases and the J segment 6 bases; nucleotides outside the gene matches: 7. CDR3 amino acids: CASSLMGQGIPGELFF. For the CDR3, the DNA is TGTGCCAGCAGCTTAATGGGACAGGGTATACCCGGGGAGCTGTTTTTT.

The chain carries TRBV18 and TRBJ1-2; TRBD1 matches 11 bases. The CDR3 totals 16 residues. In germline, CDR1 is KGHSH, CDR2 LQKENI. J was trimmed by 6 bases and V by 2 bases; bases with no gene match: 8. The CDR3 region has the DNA TGTGCCAGCTCACCAGGAAGGACAGGGGGCAGGAATGGCTACACCTTC. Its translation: CASSPGRTGGRNGYTF.

Here the CDR3 reads CASSSRDNYNEQFF. Here the CDR3 DNA reads TGTGCCAGCAGCTCAAGGGACAACTACAATGAGCAGTTCTTC. The gene calls are TRBV7-2 and TRBJ2-1, with D tentatively TRBD1 (6 bases). The CDR3 consists of 14 residues. V dropped 4 bases and J dropped 3 bases, with 10 bases sitting between them. Germline assignment: CDR1 SGHTA and CDR2 FQGNSA.

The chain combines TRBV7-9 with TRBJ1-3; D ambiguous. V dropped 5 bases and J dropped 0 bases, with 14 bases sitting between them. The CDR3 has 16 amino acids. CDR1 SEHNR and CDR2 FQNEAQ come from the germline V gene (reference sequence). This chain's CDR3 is CASSPQVVSSGNTIYF. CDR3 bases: TGTGCCAGCAGCCCCCAGGTGGTCAGCTCTGGAAACACCATATATTTT. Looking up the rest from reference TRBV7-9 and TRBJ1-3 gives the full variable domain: DTGVSQNPRHKITKRGQNVTFRCDPISEHNRLYWYRQTLGQGPEFLTYFQNEAQLEKSRLLSDRFSAERPKGSFSTLEIQRTEQGDSAMYLCASSPQVVSSGNTIYFGEGSWLTVV.

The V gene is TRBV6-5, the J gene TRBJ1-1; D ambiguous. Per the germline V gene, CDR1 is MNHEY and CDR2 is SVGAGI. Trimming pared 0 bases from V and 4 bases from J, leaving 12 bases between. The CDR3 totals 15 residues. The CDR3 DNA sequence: TGTGCCAGCAGTTACTCGGTTTCGGGGAGCACTGAAGCTTTCTTT. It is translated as CASSYSVSGSTEAFF.

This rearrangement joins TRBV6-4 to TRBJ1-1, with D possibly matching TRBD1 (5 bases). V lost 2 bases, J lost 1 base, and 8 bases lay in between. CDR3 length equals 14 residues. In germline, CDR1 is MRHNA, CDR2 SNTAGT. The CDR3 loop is CASSDTGKNTEAFF. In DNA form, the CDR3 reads TGTGCCAGCAGTGACACAGGCAAGAACACTGAAGCTTTCTTT.

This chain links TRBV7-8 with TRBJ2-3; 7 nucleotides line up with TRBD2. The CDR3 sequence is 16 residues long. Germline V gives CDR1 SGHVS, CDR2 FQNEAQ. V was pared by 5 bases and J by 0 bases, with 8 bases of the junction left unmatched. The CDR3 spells CASSPRGSGSTDTQYF. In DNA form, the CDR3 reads TGTGCCAGCAGCCCTCGCGGTAGCGGGAGCACAGATACGCAGTATTTT.

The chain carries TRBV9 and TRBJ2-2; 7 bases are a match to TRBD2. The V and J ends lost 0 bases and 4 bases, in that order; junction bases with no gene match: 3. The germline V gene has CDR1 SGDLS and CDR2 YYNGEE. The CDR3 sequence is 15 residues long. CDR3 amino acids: CASSVGGSGTGELFF. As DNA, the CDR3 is TGTGCCAGCAGCGTAGGCGGGAGCGGCACCGGGGAGCTGTTTTTT.

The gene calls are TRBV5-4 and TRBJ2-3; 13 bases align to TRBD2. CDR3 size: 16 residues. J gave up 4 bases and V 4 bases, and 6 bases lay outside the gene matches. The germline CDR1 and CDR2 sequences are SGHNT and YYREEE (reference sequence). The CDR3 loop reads CASSGGLAGRSDTQYF. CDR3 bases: TGTGCCAGCAGCGGGGGACTAGCGGGAAGGTCAGATACGCAGTATTTT.